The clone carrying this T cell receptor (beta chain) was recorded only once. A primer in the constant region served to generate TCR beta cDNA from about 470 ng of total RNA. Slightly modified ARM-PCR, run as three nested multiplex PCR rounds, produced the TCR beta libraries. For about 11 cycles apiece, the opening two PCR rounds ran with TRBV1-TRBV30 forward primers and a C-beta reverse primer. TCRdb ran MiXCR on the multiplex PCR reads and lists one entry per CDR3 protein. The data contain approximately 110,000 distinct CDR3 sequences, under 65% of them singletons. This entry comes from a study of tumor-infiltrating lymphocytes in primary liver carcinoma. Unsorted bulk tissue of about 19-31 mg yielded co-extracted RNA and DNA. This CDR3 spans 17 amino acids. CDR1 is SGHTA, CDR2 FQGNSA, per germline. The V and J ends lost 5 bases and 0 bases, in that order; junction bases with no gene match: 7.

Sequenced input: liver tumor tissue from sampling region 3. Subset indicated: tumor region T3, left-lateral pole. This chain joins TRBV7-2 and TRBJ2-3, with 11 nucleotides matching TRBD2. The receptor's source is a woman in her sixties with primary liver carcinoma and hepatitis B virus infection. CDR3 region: CASSQGLAGISTDTQYF. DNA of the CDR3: TGTGCCAGCAGCCAAGGACTAGCGGGTATCAGCACAGATACGCAGTATTTT.